These T cell receptor beta chains were read from a single sample in a study of blood T cell repertoires in COVID-19. Using immunoSEQ multiplex PCR, the repertoire was profiled, and TCRdb retains in-frame clones only, with some absent. This table holds 200,000 to 250,000 clones, about four fifths found once. Sequencing was performed on peripheral blood. These receptor sequences come from a woman of 80 years or more with acute or convalescent COVID-19. Both conserved end residues are part of each CDR3. D genes are given only for firm matches. A row's size may be missing; if present it is once, few, many or a size class.

>TRBJ1-1|TRBV11-3|-|-
TGTGCCAGCAGCTCTTTCTTCGTTCGGGAGAACACTGAAGCTTTCTTT
CASSSFFVRENTEAFF
>TRBJ2-7|TRBV7-8|-|-
TGTGCCAGCAGCTTAGTGGCTGGGACTTCAAGGGAGCAGTACTTC
CASSLVAGTSREQYF
>TRBJ1-1|TRBV4-1|few|TRBD1
TGCGCCAGCAGCCCAGGACAGGCTCTGGTCACTGAAGCTTTCTTT
CASSPGQALVTEAFF
>TRBJ1-1|TRBV19|-|-
TGTGCCAGTAGTACTACAGGGAGAGGAACTGAAGCTTTCTTT
CASSTTGRGTEAFF
>TRBJ1-2|TRBV10-3|-|-
TGTGCCATCAGTGAGTCCCAAAAAAACTATGGCTACACCTTC
CAISESQKNYGYTF
>TRBJ1-6|TRBV5-1|-|-
TGCGCCAGCAGCTTTGCGGCGGTTGATAGTTCACCCCTCCACTTT
CASSFAAVDSSPLHF
>TRBJ1-1|TRBV19|once|-
TGTGCCAGTAGTGCCGCCAGATCAGGCTACACTGAAGCTTTCTTT
CASSAARSGYTEAFF
>TRBJ1-6|TRBV5-6|-|-
TGTGCCAGCAGCTTGCGGAGACCCGGGACCTATAATTCACCCCTCCACTTT
CASSLRRPGTYNSPLHF
>TRBJ2-1|TRBV2|-|-
TGTGCCAGCAGTGTAACAGGGCAAACCTTTGAGCAGTTCTTC
CASSVTGQTFEQFF
>TRBJ2-1|TRBV7-3|few|-
TGTGCCAGCAGCTTACCCCAATCAGGTGAGCAGTTCTTC
CASSLPQSGEQFF
>TRBJ2-7|TRBV5-5|-|TRBD1
TGTGCCAGCAGCTCCGGGACAGGGGATTTCGGGCAGTACTTC
CASSSGTGDFGQYF
>TRBJ1-1|TRBV7-3|-|-
TGTGCCAGTCGGCAAGCAGGGGCCTCGAACACTGAAGCTTTCTTT
CASRQAGASNTEAFF
>TRBJ1-5|TRBV6-6|-|-
TGTGCCAGCAGAAGGTCCGGGGATAGCAATCAGCCCCAGCATTTT
CASRRSGDSNQPQHF
>TRBJ2-1|TRBV7-8|-|TRBD2
TGTGCCAGCAGCCGCCTACCGGGGGGGTTCTCCTACAATGAGCAGTTCTTC
CASSRLPGGFSYNEQFF
>TRBJ1-5|TRBV12-5|-|-
TGTGCTAGTGGTTTGCTTAGGCATTTT
CASGLLRHF
>TRBJ2-3|TRBV9|-|-
TGTGCCAGCAGCGTAGGGGGAGTTCTTCGAGATACGCAGTATTTT
CASSVGGVLRDTQYF